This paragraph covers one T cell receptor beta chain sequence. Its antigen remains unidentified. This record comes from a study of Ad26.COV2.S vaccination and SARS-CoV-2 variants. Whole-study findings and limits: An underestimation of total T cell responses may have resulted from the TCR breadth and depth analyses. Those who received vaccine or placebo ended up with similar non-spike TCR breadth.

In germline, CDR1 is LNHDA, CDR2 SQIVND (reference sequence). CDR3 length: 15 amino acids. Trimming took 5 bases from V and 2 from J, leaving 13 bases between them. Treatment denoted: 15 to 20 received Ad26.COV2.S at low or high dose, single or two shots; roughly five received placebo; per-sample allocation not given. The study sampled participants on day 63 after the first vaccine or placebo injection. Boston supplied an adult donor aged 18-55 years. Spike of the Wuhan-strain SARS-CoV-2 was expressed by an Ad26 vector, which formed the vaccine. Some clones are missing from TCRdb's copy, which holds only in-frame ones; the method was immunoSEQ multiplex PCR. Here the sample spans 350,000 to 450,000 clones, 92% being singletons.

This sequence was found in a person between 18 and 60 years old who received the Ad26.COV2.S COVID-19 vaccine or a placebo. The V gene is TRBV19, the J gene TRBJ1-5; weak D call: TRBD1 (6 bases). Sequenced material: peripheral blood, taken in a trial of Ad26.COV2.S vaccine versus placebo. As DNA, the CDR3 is TGTGCCAGTAGTGTTCTTCGGACAGGCAATCAGCCCCAGCATTTT. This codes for CASSVLRTGNQPQHF.